The 19 T cell receptor beta chains reported below all come from one sample, sequenced in a study of CD8+CD57+ T cells in acquired aplastic anemia. Flow cytometry had shown expanded CD8+CD57+ cells in the patients chosen for sequencing. The use of genomic DNA as template underpinned the TCR beta VDJ and CDR3 profiling. TCRdb re-called the reads with MiXCR, one entry per CDR3 protein. This sample carries about 150,000 distinct CDR3 sequences, just over 50% of them seen once, and the ten largest clones take less than 15%. Material for sequencing was sorted CD4+, CD8+, or CD8+CD57+ T cells (not recorded which) from PBMCs. The origin of the receptors is a human donor with aplastic anemia.

This clonotype has a handful of counts. The chain is built from TRBV10-2 and TRBJ1-6; 9 bases map to TRBD1. The trim removed 3 bases at V and 9 bases at J, leaving 3 bases unmatched. This CDR3 is built from 14 residues. In germline, CDR1 is WSHSY, CDR2 SAAADI. In nucleotides, the CDR3 is TGCGCCAGCAGTGATTTGGGACAGGGTTCACCCCTCCACTTT. Its translation is CASSDLGQGSPLHF.

The chain has TRBV11-2 and TRBJ2-5; 7 bases agree with TRBD2. Per the germline V gene, CDR1 is SGHAT and CDR2 is FQNNGV. V lost 4 bases to trimming and J lost 4 bases; unmatched junction nucleotides: 3. The CDR3 runs to 13 residues. As DNA, the CDR3 is TGTGCCAGCAGCTCGACTAGCAGAGAGACCCAGTACTTC. It encodes CASSSTSRETQYF.

Ten or more counts support this clonotype. This chain uses TRBV19 with TRBJ2-7; D ambiguous. Germline V gene lookup returns CDR1 LNHDA and CDR2 SQIVND (reference sequence). Between the trimmed V and J ends, which lost 8 bases and 2 bases, there was a span of 13 bases. The CDR3 totals 13 residues. This CDR3 is CASSAAEPYEQYF. The CDR3, as DNA: TGTGCCAGTTCGGCGGCTGAGCCCTACGAGCAGTACTTC. Variable domain in full (rest from reference TRBV19 and TRBJ2-7): DGGITQSPKYLFRKEGQNVTLSCEQNLNHDAMYWYRQDPGQGLRLIYYSQIVNDFQKGDIAEGYSVSREKKESFPLTVTSAQKNPTAFYLCASSAAEPYEQYFGPGTRLTVT.

A remark on this clonotype: A single base separates this from a much larger clone, so it may be a read error. This chain uses TRBV7-3 with TRBJ2-5; TRBD2 might be the D (6 bases). CDR1 is SGHTA, CDR2 FQGTGA, per germline. The CDR3 is 13 amino acids. The V and J ends lost 5 bases and 0 bases respectively, with 7 bases between them. The CDR3, as DNA: TGTGCCAGCAGCCGGGGGTACCAAGAGACCCAGTACTTC. It is translated as CASSRGYQETQYF.

The V call is TRBV9, the J call TRBJ2-3, with D unclear. This CDR3 region has 14 residues. Germline V CDR1 and CDR2: SGDLS, YYNGEE. The V end was cut by 5 bases, the J end by 2 bases, with 12 bases between. CDR3 loop: CASSPRTDTDTQYF. The DNA of the CDR3 is TGTGCCAGCAGTCCACGGACCGACACAGATACGCAGTATTTT. The entire variable domain, with the rest obtained from reference TRBV9 and TRBJ2-3, is as follows: DSGVTQTPKHLITATGQRVTLRCSPRSGDLSVYWYQQSLDQGLQFLIQYYNGEERAKGNILERFSAQQFPDLHSELNLSSLELGDSALYFCASSPRTDTDTQYFGPGTRLTVL.

J is TRBJ1-1 and V is TRBV2; D may be TRBD1 (5 bases). Trimming shortened V by 1 base and J by 4 bases, and 10 bases separated the two germline ends. Germline V gene sequence: CDR1 SNHLY, CDR2 FYNNEI. The CDR3 consists of 14 residues. The DNA for the CDR3 is TGTGCCAGCAGTGAAGGGACACAGATCACTGAAGCTTTCTTT. Translated, it gives CASSEGTQITEAFF.

Ten or more counts support this clonotype. The chain employs TRBV25-1 and TRBJ2-5; tentatively, D is TRBD1 or TRBD2 (5 bases each). Germline V gene data show CDR1 as MGHDK and CDR2 as SYGVNS. V was pared by 7 bases and J by 5 bases, with 17 bases between. The CDR3 contains 14 residues. Here the CDR3 reads CASTLGPGGETQYF. The CDR3 DNA follows: TGTGCCAGCACCCTGGGGCCGGGCGGGGAGACCCAGTACTTC.

This chain joins TRBV10-3 and TRBJ1-5, with no clear D. CDR1 ENHRY and CDR2 SYGVKD come from the germline V gene. The CDR3 contains 14 residues. With 2 bases removed from V and 2 bases from J, the gap between germline ends came to 7 bases. In DNA, the CDR3 is TGTGCCATCAGTGAGAAAAGGGGCAATCAGCCCCAGCATTTT. This encodes CAISEKRGNQPQHF.

Turning to this clonotype: Given a much more abundant clone one base away, this may be a read error. The chain is built from TRBV27 and TRBJ1-2, with a tentative D call TRBD1 (5 bases). The CDR3 is made up of 13 amino acids. V shed 2 bases and J shed 10 bases, with 14 bases lying between them. Germline CDR1 is MNHEY and CDR2 is SMNVEV (reference sequence). CDR3 nucleotide sequence: TGTGCCAGCAGTTTAGCTCAGGGCGATGACTACACCTTC. As protein: CASSLAQGDDYTF.

This clonotype was counted many times. The gene calls are TRBV9 and TRBJ1-1; D gene ambiguous. CDR1 is SGDLS and CDR2 is YYNGEE in the germline V gene. CDR3 length: 16 amino acids. V was trimmed by 0 bases and J by 0 bases, leaving 12 bases between them. The DNA for the CDR3 is TGTGCCAGCAGCGTAGTTGGGTTGGGGATGAACACTGAAGCTTTCTTT. It is translated as CASSVVGLGMNTEAFF.

The genes are TRBV15 and TRBJ2-3, with 11 bases that match TRBD1. Germline CDR1 and CDR2: LNHNV and YYDKDF (reference sequence). The CDR3 contains 16 residues. After removal of 3 bases from V and 4 bases from J, the junction contained 6 bases not matched to a gene. The CDR3 DNA is TGTGCCACCAGCAGTGGAAGGACAGGGGGCGCAGATACGCAGTATTTT. It is translated as CATSSGRTGGADTQYF.

The gene calls are TRBV11-1 and TRBJ2-1; no firm D call. Germline values: CDR1 SGHAT, CDR2 FQDESV (reference sequence). The CDR3 consists of 14 residues. Trimming shortened V by 0 bases and J by 7 bases, and 10 bases separated the two germline ends. CDR3 nucleotides: TGTGCCAGCAGCTTAGCTGGGTTAGCAAATGAGCAGTTCTTC. Translated: CASSLAGLANEQFF.

This clonotype came up a few times. This rearrangement joins TRBV20-1 to TRBJ2-3; D gene ambiguous. CDR1 and CDR2 from the germline V gene are DFQATT and SNEGSKA (reference sequence). The CDR3 length is 11 residues. Between the trimmed V and J ends, which lost 8 bases and 3 bases, there was a span of 9 bases. The CDR3: CSMDGTDTQYF. CDR3 bases: TGCAGTATGGATGGTACAGATACGCAGTATTTT.

Here the CDR3 reads CASSPREDNEQFF. DNA of the CDR3: TGTGCCAGCAGCCCCCGGGAAGACAATGAGCAGTTCTTC. V gene TRBV7-8 combines with J gene TRBJ2-1, with D possibly being TRBD2 (5 bases). Trimming took off 5 bases at V and 5 bases at J, with 10 bases between the two ends. The CDR3 contains 13 residues. The germline V gene encodes CDR1 SGHVS and CDR2 FQNEAQ.

Comments on this clonotype: It may be a read error: a sequence one base away is much more abundant. The V gene is TRBV20-1, the J gene TRBJ2-5; D gene unclear. The CDR3 length is 15 residues. In germline, CDR1 is DFQATT, CDR2 SNEGSKA (reference sequence). V dropped 4 bases and J dropped 1 base, with 16 bases sitting between them. The CDR3 sequence is CSAKDPRGRQETQYF. The CDR3 DNA sequence: TGCAGTGCTAAGGACCCCCGAGGTCGCCAAGAGACCCAGTACTTC.

This chain links TRBV12-3 or TRBV12-4 with TRBJ2-1; the match to TRBD2 covers 9 bases. V gave up 3 bases and J gave up 6 bases; unmatched junction bases: 3. The CDR3 consists of 14 residues. The CDR3 nucleotides read TGTGCCAGCAGTTTGGGGACTAGCCCCAATGAGCAGTTCTTC. Residues: CASSLGTSPNEQFF.

Turning to this clonotype: Germline is not matched at one junction end, which may reflect a read error. The chain couples TRBV6-1 to TRBJ2-5; 8 positions agree with TRBD1. The CDR3 is 14 residues long. The germline gives CDR1 MNHNS, CDR2 SASEGT. In DNA form, the CDR3 reads TGTGCCAGCAGCCTAACAGGGGGAGGAGAGACCCAGTGCTTC. The encoded protein is CASSLTGGGETQCF.

The CDR3 DNA reads as TGTGCCAGCAGTCCCGTCTCCGGGACAGGGGTTTATGGCTACACCTTC. Encoded protein: CASSPVSGTGVYGYTF. The chain has TRBV6-1 and TRBJ1-2, with TRBD1 matching over 10 bases. From germline, CDR1 is MNHNS and CDR2 SASEGT. V was pared by 5 bases and J by 5 bases, with 11 bases of the junction left unmatched. CDR3 length: 16 amino acids.

As concerns this clonotype: A much larger clone differs from this one at a single base, so this may be a read error. The gene calls are TRBV5-6 and TRBJ2-2; D tentatively fits TRBD1 or TRBD2 (5 bases each). The length of the CDR3 is 18 residues. Germline CDR1 reads SGHDT; CDR2 reads YYEEEE. CDR3 in amino acids: CASSATGTDYVYTGELLF. For the CDR3, the DNA is TGTGCCAGCAGCGCTACTGGGACCGACTATGTTTACACCGGGGAGCTGCTTTTT.